This T cell receptor (beta chain) originates from a study of T-cell memory formation after mild COVID-19. In germline, CDR1 is DFQATT, CDR2 SNEGSKA (reference sequence). V dropped 7 bases and J dropped 6; count of bases not matched to a gene: 6. This CDR3 region has 12 residues. This clonotype was seen only a few times. TCRdb recomputed calls from the 5' RACE reads with MiXCR, one row per CDR3 protein. The sample carries around 250,000 distinct CDR3 sequences, roughly 15% recorded once. The receptor's source is a man younger than 35 who had mild COVID-19 (a few samples of this study predate the infection). Cell type and time point are not known. The sample consisted of PBMCs or a T cell subset sorted from them (not recorded which). The chain employs TRBV20-1 and TRBJ1-1; 9 nucleotides line up with TRBD1. CDR3: CSVNRGPSEAFF. In DNA, the CDR3 is TGCAGTGTAAACAGGGGGCCTTCTGAAGCTTTCTTT.